The clone carrying this TCR beta chain was seen many times. Its target is unknown. This specimen belongs to a study of T cells in Graves' hyperthyroidism and ophthalmopathy. Study-wide results and caveats: Within blood appeared most thyroid clonotypes that had expanded above 0.001. Before onset, by a median of 6.5 months, the model predicted ophthalmopathy.

V lost 4 bases, J lost 3 bases, and 4 bases stayed unmatched. The CDR3 extends over 15 amino acids. CDR1 and CDR2 from the germline V gene are MNHNS and SASEGT. The CDR3 regions of TCR beta were amplified from RNA transcripts. Carried out on the TCR CDR3, a first-round RT-PCR used the HTBI primer set. TCRdb ran MiXCR on the multiplex PCR reads and lists one entry per CDR3 protein. The sample shows about 300,000 distinct CDR3 sequences, less than 30% of them seen only once. Uncontrolled infection, other autoimmune disease, pregnancy or lactation barred patients from enrollment. It was at first hyperthyroidism diagnosis, before any ophthalmopathy symptoms, that the blood sample was taken.

Sequenced material: blood. The chain carries TRBV6-1 and TRBJ1-2, with 11 bases fitting TRBD1. This clonotype was sampled from a man in his forties with Graves' hyperthyroidism that later progressed to Graves' ophthalmopathy. Here the CDR3 reads CASSAWTGGHYGYTF. CDR3 nucleotides: TGTGCCAGCAGTGCCTGGACAGGGGGCCACTATGGCTACACCTTC.